The rows below give T cell receptor beta chains drawn from one sample of a study of control samples from healthy donors and cancer patients. Some clones are missing from TCRdb's copy, which holds only in-frame ones; the method was immunoSEQ multiplex PCR. The sample carries some 94,000 clones, less than 90% recorded once. Source material: PBMCs. Source of these receptors: a woman between 45 and 60 years old with colorectal cancer. The CDR3 runs from the conserved cysteine through the conserved F or W. A D gene is named only where the DNA matches it firmly. Clone size is shown for a subset of rows, as once, few, many or a class of expanded clone.

TRBD1	TRBJ1-1	TRBV12-5	.	TGTGCTAGTGGCCCCCCAGGGGGAAAGACTGAAGCTTTCTTT	CASGPPGGKTEAFF
.	TRBJ2-2	TRBV5-1	.	TGCGCCAGCAGGCCTAACCAACAGCCTTACTACACCGGGGAGCTGTTTTTT	CASRPNQQPYYTGELFF
TRBD1	TRBJ1-2	TRBV10-3	.	TGTGCCATCAGTGGGTTGGGACAGGGGATAGATGGCTACACCTTC	CAISGLGQGIDGYTF
.	TRBJ1-1	TRBV28	.	TGTGCCACCGACGGGGGTCTGAACACTGAAGCTTTCTTT	CATDGGLNTEAFF
.	TRBJ1-2	TRBV18	.	TGTGCCAGCTCACCACGGCGGCAGGAGGGCTACACCTTC	CASSPRRQEGYTF
TRBD2	TRBJ2-3	TRBV24-1	.	TGTGCCACCAGTACAGCGGGACCCACAGATACGCAGTATTTT	CATSTAGPTDTQYF
.	TRBJ2-2	TRBV7-2	once	TGTGCCAGCAGCCCGGGGACGGGCACCGGGGAGCTGTTTTTT	CASSPGTGTGELFF
.	TRBJ1-6	TRBV13	once	TGTGCCAGCAGCTTCGCGGGGCCTAGCTCCTATAATTCACCCCTCCACTTT	CASSFAGPSSYNSPLHF
.	TRBJ1-5	TRBV7-2	.	TGTGCCAGCAGCTCGGAGGGAAGCAATCAGCCCCAGCATTTT	CASSSEGSNQPQHF
.	TRBJ2-5	TRBV6-2/TRBV6-3	.	TGTGCCAGCAGTTACAGGGCAAGCCAAGAGACCCAGTACTTC	CASSYRASQETQYF
.	TRBJ1-1	TRBV9	.	TGTGCCAGCAGCGCGGGACACCAGAACACTGAAGCTTTCTTT	CASSAGHQNTEAFF
TRBD1	TRBJ2-2	TRBV7-2	.	TGTGCCAGCAGCTTAGGGGGGAAGGGGGCGACCGGGGAGCTGTTTTTT	CASSLGGKGATGELFF
.	TRBJ1-2	TRBV6-4	.	TGTGCCAGCAGTGATTCCGGGCAGCCCTATGGCTACACCTTC	CASSDSGQPYGYTF
.	TRBJ1-2	TRBV28	once	TGTGCCAGCAGCACCTCTTGGGACCTTTCTAACTATGGCTACACCTTC	CASSTSWDLSNYGYTF
TRBD1	TRBJ1-1	TRBV28	.	TGTGCCAGCAGTGAACAGGGGCCTTCGAACACTGAAGCTTTCTTT	CASSEQGPSNTEAFF
TRBD1	TRBJ1-4	TRBV7-2	.	TGTGCCAGCAGTAAAGGAGGACAGGGGGCGCAGGAAAAACTGTTTTTT	CASSKGGQGAQEKLFF
.	TRBJ2-3	TRBV6-4	.	TGTGCCAGCAGTATGAAAGGGGGTTTTAAAGATACGCAGTATTTT	CASSMKGGFKDTQYF
.	TRBJ1-5	TRBV18	.	TGTGCCAGCTCACCAGGGATCAATCAGCCCCAGCATTTT	CASSPGINQPQHF
.	TRBJ1-1	TRBV5-4	.	TGTGCCAGCAGCTTGGGTTTCAGGAACACTGAAGCTTTCTTT	CASSLGFRNTEAFF
TRBD1	TRBJ1-2	TRBV7-6	.	TGTGCCAGCAGTCAGGGGGCTAACTATGGCTACACCTTC	CASSQGANYGYTF
.	TRBJ1-1	TRBV3-1/TRBV3-2	.	TGTGCCAGCAGCCAGCTCACTGAAGCTTTCTTT	CASSQLTEAFF
.	TRBJ1-2	TRBV6-5	.	TGTGCCAGCACGGATAGCGGGGTGCCCTATGGCTACACCTTC	CASTDSGVPYGYTF
.	TRBJ1-2	TRBV2	.	TGTGCCAGCAGGGTTACAGGAATCTATGGCTACACCTTC	CASRVTGIYGYTF
.	TRBJ2-5	TRBV7-2	.	TGTGCCAGCAGCTACAGACGCTACCAAGAGACCCAGTACTTC	CASSYRRYQETQYF
.	TRBJ1-2	TRBV27	.	TGTGCCAGCAGCACACAGGGATTGGATGGCTACACCTTC	CASSTQGLDGYTF
.	TRBJ2-2	TRBV24-1	.	TGTGCCACCAGTCAGGCCCAGGGGCAGACACCGAACACCGGGGAGCTGTTTTTT	CATSQAQGQTPNTGELFF
.	TRBJ2-3	TRBV28	.	TGTGCCAGCGGAGATAGGGATACGCAGTATTTT	CASGDRDTQYF
TRBD1	TRBJ1-2	TRBV3-1/TRBV3-2	.	TGTGCCAGCAGCCTCAGGGGGCCGGATGGCTACACCTTC	CASSLRGPDGYTF
TRBD1	TRBJ2-5	TRBV24-1	.	TGTGCCACCAGTGATTCGTCAGGACAGGGGCTTCAAGAGACCCAGTACTTC	CATSDSSGQGLQETQYF
.	TRBJ2-3	TRBV25-1	.	TGTGCCAGCAGTATATCCGGGGGAGATACGCAGTATTTT	CASSISGGDTQYF
.	TRBJ2-1	TRBV6-5	.	TGTGCCAGTACCAGGGGATCGGGGGAGCAGTTCTTC	CASTRGSGEQFF
.	TRBJ1-2	TRBV4-1	once	TGCGCCAGCAGCCAAGATCCCCTTTCAGGGACACCTATAGGCTATGGCTACACCTTC	CASSQDPLSGTPIGYGYTF
.	TRBJ1-5	TRBV10-1	.	TGCGCCAGCAATGCCAGGGGATATCGGAATCAGCCCCAGCATTTT	CASNARGYRNQPQHF
.	TRBJ1-6	TRBV5-1	.	TGCGCCAGCAGCCCCCGAGGGGCAGGCTATAATTCACCCCTCCACTTT	CASSPRGAGYNSPLHF
.	TRBJ1-5	TRBV2	.	TGTGCCAGCAGTCCTCAGGGGACGGGTAGGCAGCCCCAGCATTTT	CASSPQGTGRQPQHF
.	TRBJ2-2	TRBV9	.	TGTGCCAGCAGCGTAGTGGGGAACACCGGGGAGCTGTTTTTT	CASSVVGNTGELFF
TRBD1	TRBJ2-5	TRBV2	.	TGTGCCAGCAGTGAGGACAGGGGAGAGACCCAGTACTTC	CASSEDRGETQYF
.	TRBJ1-1	TRBV5-6	.	TGTGCCAGCAGCTTGACTACTGAAGCTTTCTTT	CASSLTTEAFF
TRBD1	TRBJ1-5	TRBV5-8	.	TGTGCCAGCAGCTTGTCAGGGGGTGTTAGCAATCAGCCCCAGCATTTT	CASSLSGGVSNQPQHF
TRBD1	TRBJ1-2	TRBV7-6	.	TGTGCCAGCAGCTCGACAGGGGGCATAAATGGCTACACCTTC	CASSSTGGINGYTF
TRBD1	TRBJ1-1	TRBV27	.	TGTGCCAGCAGTACCCGACAGGGAAGGAACACTGAAGCTTTCTTT	CASSTRQGRNTEAFF
TRBD2	TRBJ2-1	TRBV28	.	TGTGCCAGCAGTTCTAGCGGGGTCAGGTCAGGTGAGCAGTTCTTC	CASSSSGVRSGEQFF
.	TRBJ2-2	TRBV6-5	.	TGTGCCAGCAGTTTACGACGGTACACCGGGGAGCTGTTTTTT	CASSLRRYTGELFF
.	TRBJ1-2	TRBV27	.	TGTGCCAGACCCCTTCGGGTCTATGGCTACACCTTC	CARPLRVYGYTF
.	TRBJ1-1	TRBV11-1	.	TGTGCCAGCAGCTTGATGGAGAACACTGAAGCTTTCTTT	CASSLMENTEAFF
.	TRBJ1-4	TRBV15	.	TGTGCCACCAGGCGGGGGAATGGTGAAAAACTGTTTTTT	CATRRGNGEKLFF
.	TRBJ2-2	TRBV7-9	.	TGTGCCAGCAGCCAGTACAGAGCGAACACCGGGGAGCTGTTTTTT	CASSQYRANTGELFF
.	TRBJ1-2	TRBV28	.	TGTGCCAGCAGTTTAGGTTCCCAGGGGCCCGAGGGCTACACCTTC	CASSLGSQGPEGYTF
TRBD2	TRBJ2-5	TRBV4-1	.	TGCGCCAGCAGCCAAGAGTACCCCGGGACTAGCGGGGGGACCCAAGAGACCCAGTACTTC	CASSQEYPGTSGGTQETQYF
.	TRBJ2-2	TRBV24-1	.	TGTGCCACCAGTGGTTGGGCCGGGGAGCTGTTTTTT	CATSGWAGELFF
.	TRBJ1-2	TRBV6-5	.	TGTGCCAGCAGTTACGGGTCTGGGGGAGGCTACACCTTC	CASSYGSGGGYTF
TRBD1	TRBJ2-4	TRBV30	.	TGTGCCTGTGACAGGGGAGAACGGGCAAACATTCAGTACTTC	CACDRGERANIQYF
TRBD1	TRBJ1-1	TRBV10-3	.	TGTGCCATCAGTGATTTGGGACAGGGGGTCACTGAAGCTTTCTTT	CAISDLGQGVTEAFF
.	TRBJ2-5	TRBV3-1/TRBV3-2	.	TGTGCCAGCAGCCAAGAGATTGACAGCCAAGAGACCCAGTACTTC	CASSQEIDSQETQYF
.	TRBJ1-2	TRBV6-5	once	TGTGCCAGCAGGAGGGGGTATGGCTACACCTTC	CASRRGYGYTF